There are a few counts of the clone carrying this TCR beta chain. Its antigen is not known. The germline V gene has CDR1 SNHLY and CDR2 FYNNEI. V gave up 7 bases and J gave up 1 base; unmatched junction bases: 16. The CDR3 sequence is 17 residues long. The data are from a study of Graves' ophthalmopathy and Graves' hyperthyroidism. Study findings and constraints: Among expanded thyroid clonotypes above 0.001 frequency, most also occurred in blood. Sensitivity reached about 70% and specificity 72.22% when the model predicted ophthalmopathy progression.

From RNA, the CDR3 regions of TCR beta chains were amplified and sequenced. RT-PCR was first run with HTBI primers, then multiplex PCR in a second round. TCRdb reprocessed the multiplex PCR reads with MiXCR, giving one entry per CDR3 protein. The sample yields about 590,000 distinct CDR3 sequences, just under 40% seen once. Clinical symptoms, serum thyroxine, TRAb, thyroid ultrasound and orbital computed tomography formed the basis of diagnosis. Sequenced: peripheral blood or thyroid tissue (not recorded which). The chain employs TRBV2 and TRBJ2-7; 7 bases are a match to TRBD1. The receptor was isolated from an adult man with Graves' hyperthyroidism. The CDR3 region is CASTTPGDSDESYEQYF. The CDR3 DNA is TGTGCCAGCACTACCCCCGGGGACAGCGACGAGTCCTACGAGCAGTACTTC.